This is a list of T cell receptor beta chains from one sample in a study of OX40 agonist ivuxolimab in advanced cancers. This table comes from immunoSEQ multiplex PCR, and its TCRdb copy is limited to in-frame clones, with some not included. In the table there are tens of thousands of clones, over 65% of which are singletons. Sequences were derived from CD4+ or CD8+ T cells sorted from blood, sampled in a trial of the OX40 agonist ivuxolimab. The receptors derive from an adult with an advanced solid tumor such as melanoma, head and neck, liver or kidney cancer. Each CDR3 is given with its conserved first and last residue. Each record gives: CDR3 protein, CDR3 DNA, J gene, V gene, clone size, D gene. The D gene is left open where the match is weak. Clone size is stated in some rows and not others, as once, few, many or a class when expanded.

CDR3aa: CASSQDEGGTPYGYTF
CDR3nt: TGCGCCAGCAGCCAAGATGAGGGGGGCACCCCCTATGGCTACACCTTC
j_gene: TRBJ1-2
v_gene: TRBV4-3
abundance: NA
d_gene: NA

CDR3aa: CASSLFFGGTEAFF
CDR3nt: TGTGCCAGCAGCCTGTTTTTCGGGGGCACTGAAGCTTTCTTT
j_gene: TRBJ1-1
v_gene: TRBV11-3
abundance: few
d_gene: NA

CDR3aa: CASSLRGRSYTF
CDR3nt: TGTGCCAGCAGCTTGAGGGGCCGGAGCTACACCTTC
j_gene: TRBJ1-2
v_gene: TRBV5-6
abundance: NA
d_gene: NA

CDR3aa: CSAEYQIEQFF
CDR3nt: TGCAGTGCTGAGTATCAGATTGAGCAGTTCTTC
j_gene: TRBJ2-1
v_gene: TRBV20-1
abundance: NA
d_gene: NA

CDR3aa: CASSYGDRGRETQYF
CDR3nt: TGTGCCAGCAGTTACGGGGACAGGGGGCGTGAGACCCAGTACTTC
j_gene: TRBJ2-5
v_gene: TRBV6-6
abundance: NA
d_gene: TRBD1

CDR3aa: CASSLTGVSGNTIYF
CDR3nt: TGTGCCAGCAGCTTGACCGGAGTCTCTGGAAACACCATATATTTT
j_gene: TRBJ1-3
v_gene: TRBV5-4
abundance: NA
d_gene: NA

CDR3aa: CASSERENQPQHF
CDR3nt: TGCGCCAGCAGTGAAAGGGAAAATCAGCCCCAGCATTTT
j_gene: TRBJ1-5
v_gene: TRBV10-1
abundance: NA
d_gene: NA

CDR3aa: CAWQDRGRVSSPLHF
CDR3nt: TGTGCCTGGCAGGACAGGGGGCGTGTTTCTTCACCCCTCCACTTT
j_gene: TRBJ1-6
v_gene: TRBV30
abundance: NA
d_gene: TRBD1

CDR3aa: CASSYDRWGQPQHF
CDR3nt: TGTGCCAGCAGTTATGACAGGTGGGGTCAGCCCCAGCATTTT
j_gene: TRBJ1-5
v_gene: TRBV27
abundance: once
d_gene: NA

CDR3aa: CAWSPHSNYGYTF
CDR3nt: TGTGCCTGGAGTCCTCACAGCAACTATGGCTACACCTTC
j_gene: TRBJ1-2
v_gene: TRBV30
abundance: NA
d_gene: NA

CDR3aa: CASRSQSYEQYF
CDR3nt: TGTGCCAGCAGGTCGCAGTCCTACGAGCAGTACTTC
j_gene: TRBJ2-7
v_gene: TRBV6-6
abundance: NA
d_gene: NA

CDR3aa: CASSLSGGNNEQFF
CDR3nt: TGTGCCAGCTCACTTAGCGGGGGTAACAATGAGCAGTTCTTC
j_gene: TRBJ2-1
v_gene: TRBV18
abundance: NA
d_gene: TRBD2

CDR3aa: CASSYSGLAANNEQFF
CDR3nt: TGTGCCAGCAGTTACTCGGGACTAGCGGCGAATAATGAGCAGTTCTTC
j_gene: TRBJ2-1
v_gene: TRBV6-5
abundance: NA
d_gene: TRBD2

CDR3aa: CASSNDGNSPLHF
CDR3nt: TGTGCCAGCAGTAACGACGGTAATTCACCCCTCCACTTT
j_gene: TRBJ1-6
v_gene: TRBV6-5
abundance: NA
d_gene: NA

CDR3aa: CASSVDSFQLEQYF
CDR3nt: TGTGCCAGCAGCGTAGACAGTTTTCAGCTGGAGCAGTACTTC
j_gene: TRBJ2-7
v_gene: TRBV9
abundance: NA
d_gene: NA

CDR3aa: CASSSNMAGRSNQPQHF
CDR3nt: TGTGCCAGCAGTTCGAATATGGCAGGGAGAAGCAATCAGCCCCAGCATTTT
j_gene: TRBJ1-5
v_gene: TRBV27
abundance: NA
d_gene: NA

CDR3aa: CASSNILGGYTF
CDR3nt: TGTGCCAGCAGCAACATACTGGGTGGCTACACCTTC
j_gene: TRBJ1-2
v_gene: TRBV5-4
abundance: NA
d_gene: NA

CDR3aa: CASSVPSSTGELFF
CDR3nt: TGTGCCAGCAGTGTCCCCAGTTCCACCGGGGAGCTGTTTTTT
j_gene: TRBJ2-2
v_gene: TRBV2
abundance: NA
d_gene: NA

CDR3aa: CASSPTGGDYGYTF
CDR3nt: TGTGCCAGCAGCCCGACAGGGGGGGACTATGGCTACACCTTC
j_gene: TRBJ1-2
v_gene: TRBV27
abundance: NA
d_gene: TRBD1

CDR3aa: CASSLWRLGAKTQYF
CDR3nt: TGTGCCAGCAGCTTGTGGAGGCTAGGGGCGAAGACCCAGTACTTC
j_gene: TRBJ2-5
v_gene: TRBV5-6
abundance: once
d_gene: NA

CDR3aa: CASSKRERDRSFATNEKLFF
CDR3nt: TGTGCCAGCAGCAAAAGAGAGCGGGACAGGTCCTTTGCAACTAATGAAAAACTGTTTTTT
j_gene: TRBJ1-4
v_gene: TRBV21-1
abundance: NA
d_gene: NA

CDR3aa: CASSSRGLVGAFF
CDR3nt: TGTGCCAGCAGCTCCAGGGGGCTGGTGGGGGCTTTCTTT
j_gene: TRBJ1-1
v_gene: TRBV7-2
abundance: NA
d_gene: TRBD1

CDR3aa: CASSRLGNNNEQFF
CDR3nt: TGTGCCAGTAGTAGACTCGGGAACAACAATGAGCAGTTCTTC
j_gene: TRBJ2-1
v_gene: TRBV19
abundance: few
d_gene: NA

CDR3aa: CATGQGGGTGELFF
CDR3nt: TGTGCCACAGGACAGGGAGGGGGCACCGGGGAGCTGTTTTTT
j_gene: TRBJ2-2
v_gene: TRBV28
abundance: NA
d_gene: NA

CDR3aa: CASRREGGNEKLFF
CDR3nt: TGTGCCAGCAGGAGGGAAGGGGGGAATGAAAAACTGTTTTTT
j_gene: TRBJ1-4
v_gene: TRBV2
abundance: NA
d_gene: NA

CDR3aa: CASSPVTSGGWGNEQFF
CDR3nt: TGTGCCAGCAGCCCCGTTACTAGCGGGGGGTGGGGCAATGAGCAGTTCTTC
j_gene: TRBJ2-1
v_gene: TRBV11-2
abundance: NA
d_gene: TRBD2

CDR3aa: CASSPGGGVRTDTQYF
CDR3nt: TGTGCCAGCAGCCCGGGCGGCGGGGTGCGCACAGATACGCAGTATTTT
j_gene: TRBJ2-3
v_gene: TRBV5-4
abundance: NA
d_gene: NA

CDR3aa: CASMGGRAGQPQHF
CDR3nt: TGTGCCAGTATGGGGGGCAGGGCTGGTCAGCCCCAGCATTTT
j_gene: TRBJ1-5
v_gene: TRBV19
abundance: few
d_gene: NA

CDR3aa: CASVGQRSEPQHF
CDR3nt: TGCGCCAGCGTGGGGCAGCGGAGTGAGCCCCAGCATTTT
j_gene: TRBJ1-5
v_gene: TRBV10-2
abundance: NA
d_gene: NA

CDR3aa: CASSESGQGYGGYTF
CDR3nt: TGTGCCAGCAGTGAATCGGGACAGGGATATGGAGGCTACACCTTC
j_gene: TRBJ1-2
v_gene: TRBV25-1
abundance: NA
d_gene: TRBD1

CDR3aa: CASSYKGFGEKLFF
CDR3nt: TGTGCCAGCAGTTACAAAGGGTTTGGGGAAAAACTGTTTTTT
j_gene: TRBJ1-4
v_gene: TRBV6-5
abundance: once
d_gene: NA

CDR3aa: CASSVWDRAETQYF
CDR3nt: TGTGCCAGCAGTGTCTGGGACAGGGCAGAGACCCAGTACTTC
j_gene: TRBJ2-5
v_gene: TRBV6-4
abundance: NA
d_gene: TRBD1

CDR3aa: CASSLVGTGLHEQYF
CDR3nt: TGTGCCAGCAGCTTAGTTGGGACAGGGCTCCACGAGCAGTACTTC
j_gene: TRBJ2-7
v_gene: TRBV11-1
abundance: NA
d_gene: TRBD1

CDR3aa: CASSTPGAYEQYF
CDR3nt: TGTGCCAGCAGTACCCCGGGGGCCTACGAGCAGTACTTC
j_gene: TRBJ2-7
v_gene: TRBV25-1
abundance: NA
d_gene: NA

CDR3aa: CASSPRGSYEQYF
CDR3nt: TGTGCCAGCTCACCACGGGGCTCCTACGAGCAGTACTTC
j_gene: TRBJ2-7
v_gene: TRBV18
abundance: NA
d_gene: NA

CDR3aa: CASSRGGFRDTQYF
CDR3nt: TGTGCCAGCAGCCGTGGGGGATTTAGAGATACGCAGTATTTT
j_gene: TRBJ2-3
v_gene: TRBV14
abundance: NA
d_gene: NA

CDR3aa: CSVHRGISNGYTF
CDR3nt: TGCAGCGTTCACAGGGGTATCTCGAATGGCTACACCTTC
j_gene: TRBJ1-2
v_gene: TRBV29-1
abundance: NA
d_gene: TRBD1

CDR3aa: CASSLAGVFTGELFF
CDR3nt: TGTGCCAGCAGCTTGGCAGGGGTGTTCACCGGGGAGCTGTTTTTT
j_gene: TRBJ2-2
v_gene: TRBV5-4
abundance: NA
d_gene: NA

CDR3aa: CASSKGIGNTIYF
CDR3nt: TGTGCCAGCAGCAAGGGGATCGGAAACACCATATATTTT
j_gene: TRBJ1-3
v_gene: TRBV9
abundance: NA
d_gene: NA

CDR3aa: CASSIGTGSYEQYF
CDR3nt: TGTGCCAGTAGTATAGGGACAGGGTCCTACGAGCAGTACTTC
j_gene: TRBJ2-7
v_gene: TRBV19
abundance: NA
d_gene: TRBD1

CDR3aa: CASRNVGWWSEGDTQYF
CDR3nt: TGCGCCAGCAGAAACGTGGGTTGGTGGTCCGAGGGGGATACGCAGTATTTT
j_gene: TRBJ2-3
v_gene: TRBV10-2
abundance: NA
d_gene: NA

CDR3aa: CSVAGQPNEKLFF
CDR3nt: TGCAGCGTTGCGGGACAGCCTAATGAAAAACTGTTTTTT
j_gene: TRBJ1-4
v_gene: TRBV29-1
abundance: NA
d_gene: TRBD1

CDR3aa: CASGLALPGQGYEQYF
CDR3nt: TGTGCTAGTGGTTTGGCCCTCCCGGGACAGGGCTACGAGCAGTACTTC
j_gene: TRBJ2-7
v_gene: TRBV12-5
abundance: NA
d_gene: TRBD1

CDR3aa: CASSQRPTKNNYGYTF
CDR3nt: TGCGCCAGCAGCCAGCGACCGACCAAGAATAACTATGGCTACACCTTC
j_gene: TRBJ1-2
v_gene: TRBV4-1
abundance: NA
d_gene: NA

CDR3aa: CASSLALGEANEQFF
CDR3nt: TGTGCCAGCAGCTTAGCGCTCGGGGAAGCCAATGAGCAGTTCTTC
j_gene: TRBJ2-1
v_gene: TRBV7-2
abundance: NA
d_gene: NA

CDR3aa: CASRDSPVEQYF
CDR3nt: TGTGCCAGCAGAGACAGTCCGGTCGAGCAGTACTTC
j_gene: TRBJ2-7
v_gene: TRBV6-1
abundance: NA
d_gene: NA